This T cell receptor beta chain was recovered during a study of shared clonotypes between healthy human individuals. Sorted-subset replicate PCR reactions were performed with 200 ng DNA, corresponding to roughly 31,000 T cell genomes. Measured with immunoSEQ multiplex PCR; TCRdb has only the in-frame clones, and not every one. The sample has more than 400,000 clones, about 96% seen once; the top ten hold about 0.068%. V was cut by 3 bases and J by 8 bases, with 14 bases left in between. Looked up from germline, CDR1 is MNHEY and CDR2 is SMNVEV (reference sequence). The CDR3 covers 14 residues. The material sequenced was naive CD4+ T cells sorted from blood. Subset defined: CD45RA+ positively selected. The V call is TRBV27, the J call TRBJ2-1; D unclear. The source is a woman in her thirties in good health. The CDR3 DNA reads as TGTGCCAGCAGTTTGTCAAGGGCACGGGATGAGCAGTTCTTC. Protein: CASSLSRARDEQFF.